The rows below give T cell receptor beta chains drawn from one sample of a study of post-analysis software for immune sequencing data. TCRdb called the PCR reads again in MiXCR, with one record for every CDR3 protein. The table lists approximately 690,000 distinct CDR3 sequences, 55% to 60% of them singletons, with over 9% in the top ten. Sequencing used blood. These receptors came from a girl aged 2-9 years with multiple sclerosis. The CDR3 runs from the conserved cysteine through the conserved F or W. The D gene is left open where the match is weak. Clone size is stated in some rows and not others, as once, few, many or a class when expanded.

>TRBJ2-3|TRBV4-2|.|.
TGTGCCAGCAGCCAAGGGATAACAGATACGCAGTATTTT
CASSQGITDTQYF
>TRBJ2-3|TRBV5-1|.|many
TGTGCCAGCAGCCGAAGCACAGATACGCAGTATTTT
CASSRSTDTQYF
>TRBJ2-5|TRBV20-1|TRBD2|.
TGCAGTGCTAGTGTACTAGCGGGAGAGAACCAAGAGACCCAGTACTTC
CSASVLAGENQETQYF
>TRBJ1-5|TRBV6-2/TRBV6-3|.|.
TGTGCCAGCAGTTCCCCCGCAGGGCTTCAGCCCCAGCATTTT
CASSSPAGLQPQHF
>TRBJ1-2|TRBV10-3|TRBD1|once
TGTGCCATCAGTGAGGGAGACAGGGCCTCTTATGGCTACACCTTC
CAISEGDRASYGYTF
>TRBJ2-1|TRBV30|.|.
TGTGCCTGGAGTGTCTCCCGAACACATTACAATGAGCAGTTCTTC
CAWSVSRTHYNEQFF
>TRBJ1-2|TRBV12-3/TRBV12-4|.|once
TGTGCCAGCAGTCCGGGGCAGACCATCTATGGCTACACCTTC
CASSPGQTIYGYTF
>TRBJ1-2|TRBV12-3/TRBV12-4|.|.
TGTGCCAGCAGCTCTACAGGGCGCAATGGCTACACCTTC
CASSSTGRNGYTF
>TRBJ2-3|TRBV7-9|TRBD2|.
TGTGCCAGCAGCTTAACCGGGGGGAGAAGCACAGATACGCAGTATTTT
CASSLTGGRSTDTQYF
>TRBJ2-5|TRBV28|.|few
TGTGCCAGCAGCCCTTATATAGGGGGGCAAGAGACCCAGTACTTC
CASSPYIGGQETQYF
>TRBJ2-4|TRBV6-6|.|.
TGTGCCAGCGGCCTAGGGTTTACCAAAAACATTCAGTACTTC
CASGLGFTKNIQYF
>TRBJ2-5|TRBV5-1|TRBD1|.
TGCGCCAGCGGGGCAGGGGGTTCTCGAGAGACCCAGTACTTC
CASGAGGSRETQYF
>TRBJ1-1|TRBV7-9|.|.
TGTGCCAGCAGCTTAGCGATCCGACATGGGGGGCGATGGACTGAAGCTTTCTTT
CASSLAIRHGGRWTEAFF
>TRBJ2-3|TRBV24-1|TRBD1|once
TGTGCCGCCAGTGTCAGGACAGGACTCGGAAGCACAGATACGCAGTATTTT
CAASVRTGLGSTDTQYF
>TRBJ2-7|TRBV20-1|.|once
TGCAGTGCTAGGGAGGTAACAGGACGGAGATACGAGCAGTACTTC
CSAREVTGRRYEQYF
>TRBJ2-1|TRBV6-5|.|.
TGTGCCAGCAGTTATGGCAGCGCAAGCCCTAACAATGAGCAGTTCTTC
CASSYGSASPNNEQFF
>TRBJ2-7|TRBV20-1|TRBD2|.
TGCAGTGCTAGAGCCCCTAGCGGCTCCTACGAGCAGTACTTC
CSARAPSGSYEQYF
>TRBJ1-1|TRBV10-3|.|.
TGTGCCATCAGTGAAGACGGATACACTGAAGCTTTCTTT
CAISEDGYTEAFF
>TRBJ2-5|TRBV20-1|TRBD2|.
TGCAGTGCTATCAGACTAGCGAGAGAGACCCAGTACTTC
CSAIRLARETQYF
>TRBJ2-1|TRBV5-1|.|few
TGCGCCAGCAGCTTGGAAGCGACCCGACAGAATGAGCAGTTCTTC
CASSLEATRQNEQFF
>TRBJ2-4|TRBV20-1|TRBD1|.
TGCAGTGCTAGAGATGGGACAGGGGAGGCCAAAAACATTCAGTACTTC
CSARDGTGEAKNIQYF
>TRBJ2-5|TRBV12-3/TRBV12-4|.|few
TGTGCCAGCAGTTTAATGACAGGAGAAGAGACCCAGTACTTC
CASSLMTGEETQYF
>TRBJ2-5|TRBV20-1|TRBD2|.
TGCAGTGCTAGACTCCCCCGGCCTGGGGGGGAAGAGACCCAGTACTTC
CSARLPRPGGEETQYF
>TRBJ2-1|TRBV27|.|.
TGTGCCAGCAGTCAGCTAGGGACCACGGCGGGACAAGAGCAGTTCTTC
CASSQLGTTAGQEQFF